The sample holds one count of the clone carrying this TCR beta chain. As yet, its antigen is unknown. These data belong to a study of T-cell reconstitution after alpha-beta-depleted transplantation in children. Findings and caveats of the study: T cells produced anew were the main source of T-cell counts and diversity one year after transplant.

Unique molecular identifiers were incorporated during preparation of the TCRbeta library. TCRdb recomputed calls from the PCR reads with MiXCR, one row per CDR3 protein. The sample consists of a few hundred thousand distinct CDR3 sequences, around 13% of them appearing once. With 4 bases clipped from V and 4 bases from J, the junction kept 14 bases outside the gene matches. There are 17 residues in the CDR3. In germline, CDR1 is LNHDA, CDR2 SQIVND (reference sequence). This material consisted of PBMCs, mostly from graft donor cells, taken 360 days after TCRalphabeta/CD19-depleted stem cell transplant. The sequence was collected from a male patient under 18 who had a stem cell transplant for acute myeloid leukemia, so the T cells may come from the graft donor. The chain has TRBV19 and TRBJ2-5; 8 bases fit TRBD2. CDR3 sequence reads: CASSKRESFRAIETQYF. The CDR3 region has the DNA TGTGCCAGTAGTAAGCGGGAGTCCTTTCGCGCAATAGAGACCCAGTACTTC.